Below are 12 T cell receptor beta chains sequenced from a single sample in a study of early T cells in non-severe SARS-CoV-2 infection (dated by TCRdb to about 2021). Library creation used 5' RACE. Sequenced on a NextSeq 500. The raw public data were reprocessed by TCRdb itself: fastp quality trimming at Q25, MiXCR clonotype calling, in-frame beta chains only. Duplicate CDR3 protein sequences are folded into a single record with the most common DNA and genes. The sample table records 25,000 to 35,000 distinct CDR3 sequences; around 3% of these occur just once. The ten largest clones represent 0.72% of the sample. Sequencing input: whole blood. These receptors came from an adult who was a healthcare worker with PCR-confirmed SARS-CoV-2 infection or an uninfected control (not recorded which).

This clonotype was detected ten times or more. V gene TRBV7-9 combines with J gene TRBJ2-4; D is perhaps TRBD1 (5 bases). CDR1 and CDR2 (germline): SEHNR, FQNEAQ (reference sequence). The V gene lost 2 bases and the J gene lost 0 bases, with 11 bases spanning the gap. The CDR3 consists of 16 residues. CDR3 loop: CASSLSETEAKNIQYF. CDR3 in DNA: TGTGCCAGCAGCTTATCCGAGACAGAAGCCAAAAACATTCAGTACTTC. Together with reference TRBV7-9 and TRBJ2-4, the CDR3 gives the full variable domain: DTGVSQNPRHKITKRGQNVTFRCDPISEHNRLYWYRQTLGQGPEFLTYFQNEAQLEKSRLLSDRFSAERPKGSFSTLEIQRTEQGDSAMYLCASSLSETEAKNIQYFGAGTRLSVL.

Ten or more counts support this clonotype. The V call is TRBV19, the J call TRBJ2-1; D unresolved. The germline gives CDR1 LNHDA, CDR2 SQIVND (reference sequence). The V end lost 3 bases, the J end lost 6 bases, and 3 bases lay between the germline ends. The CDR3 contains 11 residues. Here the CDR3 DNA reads TGTGCCAGTAGTATCGGCAATGAGCAGTTCTTC. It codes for CASSIGNEQFF.

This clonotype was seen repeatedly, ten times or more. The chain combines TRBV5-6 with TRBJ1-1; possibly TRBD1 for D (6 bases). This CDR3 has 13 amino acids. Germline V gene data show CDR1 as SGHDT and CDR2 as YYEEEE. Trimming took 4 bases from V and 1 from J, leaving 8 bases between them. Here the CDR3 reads CASSEQGNTEAFF. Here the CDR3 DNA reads TGTGCCAGCAGCGAACAGGGGAACACTGAAGCTTTCTTT.

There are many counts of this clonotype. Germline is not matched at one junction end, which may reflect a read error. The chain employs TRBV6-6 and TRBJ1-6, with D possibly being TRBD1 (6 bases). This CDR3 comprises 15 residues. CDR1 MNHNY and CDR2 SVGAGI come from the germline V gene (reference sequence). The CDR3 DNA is TGCGCTCATGGGCAGGGGCCAAGTTGGGGTACACCCCTCCACTTT. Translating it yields CAHGQGPSWGTPLHF.

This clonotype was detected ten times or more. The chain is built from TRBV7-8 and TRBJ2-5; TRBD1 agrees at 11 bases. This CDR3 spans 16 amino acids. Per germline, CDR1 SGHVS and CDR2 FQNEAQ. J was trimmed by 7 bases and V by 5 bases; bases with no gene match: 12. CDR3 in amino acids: CASSPPGQGVRGTQYF. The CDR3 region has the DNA TGTGCCAGCAGCCCCCCGGGACAGGGGGTGCGTGGGACCCAGTACTTC.

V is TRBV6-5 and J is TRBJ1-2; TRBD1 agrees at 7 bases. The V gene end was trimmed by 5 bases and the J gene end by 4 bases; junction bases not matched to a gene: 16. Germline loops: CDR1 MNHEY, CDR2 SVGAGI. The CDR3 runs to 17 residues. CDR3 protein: CASSTHIDRDGSYGYTF. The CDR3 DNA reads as TGTGCCAGCAGTACCCATATTGACAGGGATGGGAGCTATGGCTACACCTTC.

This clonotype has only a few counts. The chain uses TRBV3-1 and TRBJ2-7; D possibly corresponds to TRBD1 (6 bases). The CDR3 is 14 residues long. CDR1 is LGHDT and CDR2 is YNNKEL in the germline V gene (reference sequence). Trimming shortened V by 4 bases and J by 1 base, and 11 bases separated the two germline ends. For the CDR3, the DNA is TGTGCCAGCAGCCCCGAACAGGGATCCTACGAGCAGTACGTC. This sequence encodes CASSPEQGSYEQYV.

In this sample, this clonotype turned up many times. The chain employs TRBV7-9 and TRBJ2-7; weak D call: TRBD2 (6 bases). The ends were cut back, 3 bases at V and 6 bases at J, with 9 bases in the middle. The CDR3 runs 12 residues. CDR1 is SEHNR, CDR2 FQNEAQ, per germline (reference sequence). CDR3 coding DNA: TGTGCCAGCAGCTTGGCCGGGGGCGAGCAGTACGTC. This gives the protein CASSLAGGEQYV.

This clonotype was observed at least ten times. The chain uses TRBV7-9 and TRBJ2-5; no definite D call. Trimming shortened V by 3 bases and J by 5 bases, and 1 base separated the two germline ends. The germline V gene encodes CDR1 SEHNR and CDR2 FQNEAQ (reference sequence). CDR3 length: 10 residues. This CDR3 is CASSLETQYF. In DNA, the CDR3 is TGTGCCAGCAGCTTGGAGACCCAGTACTTC.

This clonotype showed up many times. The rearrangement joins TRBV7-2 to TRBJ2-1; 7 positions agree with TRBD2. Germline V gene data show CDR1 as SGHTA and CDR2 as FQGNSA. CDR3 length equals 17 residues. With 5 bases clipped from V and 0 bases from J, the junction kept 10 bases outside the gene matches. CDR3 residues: CASSKRIAGSSYNEQFF. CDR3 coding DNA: TGTGCCAGCAGCAAGAGAATAGCGGGTAGCTCCTACAATGAGCAGTTCTTC.

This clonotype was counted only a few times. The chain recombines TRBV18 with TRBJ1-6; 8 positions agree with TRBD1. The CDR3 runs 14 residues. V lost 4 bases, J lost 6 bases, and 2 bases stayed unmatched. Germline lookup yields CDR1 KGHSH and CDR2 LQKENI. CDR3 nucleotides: TGTGCCAGCTCACGGGACAGGATTAATTCACCCCTCCACTTT. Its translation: CASSRDRINSPLHF.

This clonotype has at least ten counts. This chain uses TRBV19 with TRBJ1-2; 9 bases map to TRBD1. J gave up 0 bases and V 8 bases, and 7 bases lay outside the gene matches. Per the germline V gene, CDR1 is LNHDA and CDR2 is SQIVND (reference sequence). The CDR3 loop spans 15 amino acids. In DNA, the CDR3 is TGTGCCAGTCACGCCGGGACAGGGTCTAACTATGGCTACACCTTC. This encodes CASHAGTGSNYGYTF.